This record covers a single TCR beta chain. Germline and junction disagree at one end, which may indicate a read error. CDR1 is SNHLY and CDR2 is FYNNEI in the germline V gene. The CDR3 sequence is 18 residues long. This specimen belongs to a study of T-cell reconstitution after alpha-beta-depleted transplantation in children. Unique molecular identifiers were incorporated into the prepared TCRbeta library. TCRdb reprocessed the PCR reads via MiXCR and lists one record per CDR3 protein. This table holds 420,000 or so distinct CDR3 sequences, approximately 10% found once. The clonotype originates from a human donor who donated a stem cell graft to a child with acute myeloid leukemia. Specimen: PBMCs from the stem cell graft donor, collected from the stem cell graft. J is TRBJ2-1 and V is TRBV2, with 9 bases that match TRBD2. The chain's CDR3 is CACSLSSGSWDPRNEQFF. Here the CDR3 DNA reads TGTGCCTGCAGTTTAAGTAGCGGGAGTTGGGATCCCCGCAATGAGCAGTTCTTC.